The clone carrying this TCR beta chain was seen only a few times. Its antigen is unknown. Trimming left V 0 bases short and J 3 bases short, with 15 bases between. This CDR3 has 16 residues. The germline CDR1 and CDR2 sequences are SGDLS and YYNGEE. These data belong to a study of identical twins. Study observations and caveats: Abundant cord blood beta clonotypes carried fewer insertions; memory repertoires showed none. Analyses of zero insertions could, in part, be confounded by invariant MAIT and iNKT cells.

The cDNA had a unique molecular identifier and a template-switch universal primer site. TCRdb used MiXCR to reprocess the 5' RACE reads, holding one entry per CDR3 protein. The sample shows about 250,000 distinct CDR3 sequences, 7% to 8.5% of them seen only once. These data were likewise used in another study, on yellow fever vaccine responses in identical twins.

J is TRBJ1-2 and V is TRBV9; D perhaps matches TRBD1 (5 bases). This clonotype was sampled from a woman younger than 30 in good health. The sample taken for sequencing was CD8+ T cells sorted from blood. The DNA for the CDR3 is TGTGCCAGCAGCGTAGCCCAGGACACTCCGGACTATGGCTACACCTTC. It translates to CASSVAQDTPDYGYTF.